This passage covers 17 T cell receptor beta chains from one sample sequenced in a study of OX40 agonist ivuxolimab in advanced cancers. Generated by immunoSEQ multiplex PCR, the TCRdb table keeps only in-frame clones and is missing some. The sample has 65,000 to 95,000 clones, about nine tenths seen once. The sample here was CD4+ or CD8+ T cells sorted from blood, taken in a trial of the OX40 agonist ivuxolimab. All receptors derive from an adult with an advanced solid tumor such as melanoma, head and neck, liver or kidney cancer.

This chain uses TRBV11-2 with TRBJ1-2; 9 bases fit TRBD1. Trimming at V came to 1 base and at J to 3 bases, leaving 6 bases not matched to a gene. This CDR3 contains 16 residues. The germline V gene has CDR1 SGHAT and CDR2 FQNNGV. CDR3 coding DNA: TGTGCCAGCAGCTTAGGGTTGTGGACAGGGGACTATGGCTACACCTTC. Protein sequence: CASSLGLWTGDYGYTF.

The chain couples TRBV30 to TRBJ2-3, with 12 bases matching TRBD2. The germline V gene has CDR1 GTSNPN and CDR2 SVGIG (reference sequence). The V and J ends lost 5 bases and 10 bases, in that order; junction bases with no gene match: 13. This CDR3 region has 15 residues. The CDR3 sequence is CAWEQRGLAGNSQYF. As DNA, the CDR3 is TGTGCCTGGGAACAACGCGGACTAGCGGGAAACTCGCAGTATTTT. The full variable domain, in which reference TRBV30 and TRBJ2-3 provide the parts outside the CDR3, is SQTIHQWPATLVQPVGSPLSLECTVEGTSNPNLYWYRQAAGRGLQLLFYSVGIGQISSEVPQNLSASRPQDRQFILSSKKLLLSDSGFYLCAWEQRGLAGNSQYFGPGTRLTVL.

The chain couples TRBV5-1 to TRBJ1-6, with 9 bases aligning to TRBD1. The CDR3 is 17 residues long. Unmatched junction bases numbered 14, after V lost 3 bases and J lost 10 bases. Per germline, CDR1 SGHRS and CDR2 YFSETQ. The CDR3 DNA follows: TGCGCCAGCAGCTCCTCTGCTAGGGACAGGGTCCAGTCACCCCTCCACTTT. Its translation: CASSSSARDRVQSPLHF.

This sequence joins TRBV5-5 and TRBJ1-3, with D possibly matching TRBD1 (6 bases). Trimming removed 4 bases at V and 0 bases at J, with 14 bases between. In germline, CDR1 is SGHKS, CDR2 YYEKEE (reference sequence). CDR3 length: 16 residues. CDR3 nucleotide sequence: TGTGCCAGCAGCCCGGAGTTGGGGGCCTCTGGAAACACCATATATTTT. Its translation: CASSPELGASGNTIYF.

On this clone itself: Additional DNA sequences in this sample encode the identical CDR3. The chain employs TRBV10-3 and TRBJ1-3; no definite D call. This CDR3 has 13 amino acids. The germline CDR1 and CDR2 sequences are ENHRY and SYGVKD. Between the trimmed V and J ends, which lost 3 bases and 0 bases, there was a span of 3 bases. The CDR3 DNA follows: TGTGCCATCAGTGACAGCTCTGGAAACACCATATATTTT. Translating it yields CAISDSSGNTIYF.

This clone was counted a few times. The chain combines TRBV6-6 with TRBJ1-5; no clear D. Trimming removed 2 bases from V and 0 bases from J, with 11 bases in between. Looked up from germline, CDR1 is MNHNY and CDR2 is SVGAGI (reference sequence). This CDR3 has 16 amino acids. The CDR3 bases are TGTGCCAGCAGTTACCCCACCGACATTAGCAATCAGCCCCAGCATTTT. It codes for CASSYPTDISNQPQHF.

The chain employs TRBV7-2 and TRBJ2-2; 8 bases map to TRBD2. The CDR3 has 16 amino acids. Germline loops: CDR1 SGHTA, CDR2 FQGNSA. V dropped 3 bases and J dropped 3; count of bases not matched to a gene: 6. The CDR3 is CASSFSGTRYTGELFF. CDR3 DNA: TGTGCCAGCAGCTTCTCCGGGACTAGGTACACCGGGGAGCTGTTTTTT.

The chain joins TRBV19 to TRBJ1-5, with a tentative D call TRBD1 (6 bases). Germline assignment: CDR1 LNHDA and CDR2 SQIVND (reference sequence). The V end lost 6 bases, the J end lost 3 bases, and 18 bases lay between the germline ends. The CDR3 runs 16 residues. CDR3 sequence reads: CASSATDRNINQPQHF. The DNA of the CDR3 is TGTGCCAGTAGCGCGACGGACAGAAATATCAATCAGCCCCAGCATTTT.

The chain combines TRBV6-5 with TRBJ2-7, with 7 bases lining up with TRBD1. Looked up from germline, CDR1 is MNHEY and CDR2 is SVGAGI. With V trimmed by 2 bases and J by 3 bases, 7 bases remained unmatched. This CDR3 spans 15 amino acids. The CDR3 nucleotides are TGTGCCAGCAGTTACCGATGGGGACAGAACTACGAGCAGTACTTC. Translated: CASSYRWGQNYEQYF.

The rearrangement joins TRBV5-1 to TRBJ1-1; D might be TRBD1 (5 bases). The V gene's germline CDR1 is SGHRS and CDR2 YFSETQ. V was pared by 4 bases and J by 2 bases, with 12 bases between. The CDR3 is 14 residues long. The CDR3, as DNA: TGCGCCAGCAGCGTGGGACCAGTTAACACTGAAGCTTTCTTT. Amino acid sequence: CASSVGPVNTEAFF. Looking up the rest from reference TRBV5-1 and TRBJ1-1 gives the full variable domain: KAGVTQTPRYLIKTRGQQVTLSCSPISGHRSVSWYQQTPGQGLQFLFEYFSETQRNKGNFPGRFSGRQFSNSRSEMNVSTLELGDSALYLCASSVGPVNTEAFFGQGTRLTVV.

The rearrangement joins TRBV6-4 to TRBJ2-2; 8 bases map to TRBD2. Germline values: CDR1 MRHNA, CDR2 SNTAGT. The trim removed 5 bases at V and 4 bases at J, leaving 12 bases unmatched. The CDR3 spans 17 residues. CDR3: CASSTTPGTRLTGELFF. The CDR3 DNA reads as TGTGCCAGCAGTACTACCCCCGGGACTAGGCTCACCGGGGAGCTGTTTTTT.

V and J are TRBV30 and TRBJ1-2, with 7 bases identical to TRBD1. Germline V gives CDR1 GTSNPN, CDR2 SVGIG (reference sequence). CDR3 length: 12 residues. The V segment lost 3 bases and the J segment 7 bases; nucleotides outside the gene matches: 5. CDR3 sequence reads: CAWSPRDSGYTF. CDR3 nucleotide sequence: TGTGCCTGGAGCCCTAGGGACAGTGGCTACACCTTC.

The DNA for the CDR3 is TGTGCCAGCAGCTTACGGGGACATTTTTTGAACACTGAAGCTTTCTTT. It yields the protein CASSLRGHFLNTEAFF. This chain connects TRBV11-2 to TRBJ1-1, with D tentatively TRBD1 (6 bases). CDR3 length: 16 amino acids. Trimming pared 2 bases from V and 0 bases from J, leaving 13 bases between. Germline V lookup: CDR1 SGHAT, CDR2 FQNNGV.

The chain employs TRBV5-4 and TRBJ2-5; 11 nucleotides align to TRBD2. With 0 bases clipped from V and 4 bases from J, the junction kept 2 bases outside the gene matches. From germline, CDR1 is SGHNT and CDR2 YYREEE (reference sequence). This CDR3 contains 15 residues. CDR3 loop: CASSLGLAGPETQYF. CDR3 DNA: TGTGCCAGCAGCTTGGGACTAGCGGGGCCAGAGACCCAGTACTTC.

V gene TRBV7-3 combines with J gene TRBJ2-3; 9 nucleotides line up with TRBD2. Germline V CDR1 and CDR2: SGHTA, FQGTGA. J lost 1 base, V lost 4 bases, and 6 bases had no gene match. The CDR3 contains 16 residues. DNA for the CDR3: TGTGCCAGCAGCTCAAGAGGCGGGGGGGGCACAGATACGCAGTATTTT. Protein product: CASSSRGGGGTDTQYF. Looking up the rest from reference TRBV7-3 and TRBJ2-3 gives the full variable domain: GAGVSQTPSNKVTEKGKYVELRCDPISGHTALYWYRQSLGQGPEFLIYFQGTGAADDSGLPNDRFFAVRPEGSVSTLKIQRTERGDSAVYLCASSSRGGGGTDTQYFGPGTRLTVL.

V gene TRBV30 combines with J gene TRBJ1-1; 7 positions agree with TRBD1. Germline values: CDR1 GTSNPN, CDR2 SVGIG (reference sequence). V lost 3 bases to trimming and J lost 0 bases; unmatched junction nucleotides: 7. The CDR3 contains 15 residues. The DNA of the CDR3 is TGTGCCTGGAGCCGAGAGGGGGCGATGAACACTGAAGCTTTCTTT. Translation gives CAWSREGAMNTEAFF.

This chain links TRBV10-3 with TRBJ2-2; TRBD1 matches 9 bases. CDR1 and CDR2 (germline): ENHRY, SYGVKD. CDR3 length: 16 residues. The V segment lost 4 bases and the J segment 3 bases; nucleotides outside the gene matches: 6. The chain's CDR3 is CAISGGWTGDTGELFF. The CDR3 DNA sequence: TGTGCCATCAGTGGGGGATGGACAGGGGACACCGGGGAGCTGTTTTTT.